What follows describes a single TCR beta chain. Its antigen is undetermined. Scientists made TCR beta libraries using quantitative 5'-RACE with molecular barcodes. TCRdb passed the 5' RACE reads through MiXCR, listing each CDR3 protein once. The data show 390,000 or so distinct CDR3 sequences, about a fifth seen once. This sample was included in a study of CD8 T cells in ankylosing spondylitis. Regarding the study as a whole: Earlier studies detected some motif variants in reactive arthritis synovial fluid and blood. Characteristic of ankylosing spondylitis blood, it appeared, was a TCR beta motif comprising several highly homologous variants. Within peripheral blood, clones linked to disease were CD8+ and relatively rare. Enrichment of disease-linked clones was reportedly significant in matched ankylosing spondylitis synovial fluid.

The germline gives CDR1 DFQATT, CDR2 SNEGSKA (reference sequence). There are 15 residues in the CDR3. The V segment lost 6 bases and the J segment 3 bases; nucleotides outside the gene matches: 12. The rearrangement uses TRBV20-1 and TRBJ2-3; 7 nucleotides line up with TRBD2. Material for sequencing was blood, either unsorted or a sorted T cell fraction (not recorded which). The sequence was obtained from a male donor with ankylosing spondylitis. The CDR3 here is CSAPPGGRGTDTQYF. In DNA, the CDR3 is TGCAGTGCGCCCCCTGGAGGGAGGGGTACAGATACGCAGTATTTT.